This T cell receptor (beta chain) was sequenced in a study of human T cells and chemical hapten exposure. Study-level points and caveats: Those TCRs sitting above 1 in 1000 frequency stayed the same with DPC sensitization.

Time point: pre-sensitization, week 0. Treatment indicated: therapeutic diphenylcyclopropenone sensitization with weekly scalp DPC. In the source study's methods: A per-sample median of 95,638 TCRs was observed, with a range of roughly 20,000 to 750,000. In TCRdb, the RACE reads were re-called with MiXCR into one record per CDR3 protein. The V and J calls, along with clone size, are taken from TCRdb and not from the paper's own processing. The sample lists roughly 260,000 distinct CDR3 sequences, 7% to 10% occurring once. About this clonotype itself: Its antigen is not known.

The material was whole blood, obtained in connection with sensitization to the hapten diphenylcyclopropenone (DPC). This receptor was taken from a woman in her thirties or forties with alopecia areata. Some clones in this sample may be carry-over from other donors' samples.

CDR3 sequence reads: CASSYSTSSSTDTQYF. For the CDR3, the DNA is TGTGCCAGCAGTTACTCAACTAGCAGTAGCACAGATACGCAGTATTTT. The rearrangement joins TRBV6-5 to TRBJ2-3, with D possibly TRBD2 on 6 matching bases. Looked up from germline, CDR1 is MNHEY and CDR2 is SVGAGI. V gave up 0 bases and J gave up 0 bases, with 10 bases separating them. The CDR3 has 16 residues.